This entry features one T cell receptor beta chain sequence. This clone has more than one count but fewer than ten. Its binding antigen is unknown. Base qualities are not provided; no much larger clone lies one nucleotide away. The sample contains more than one DNA sequence encoding this CDR3. This sample stems from a study of shared clonotypes between healthy human individuals (dated by TCRdb to 2020 to 2021). Concerning the study at large: The cohort included a few men and a couple of women between 18 and 49 years of age. Different laboratories and diverse techniques were used to prepare libraries and sequence TCR repertoires, to increase sequencing depth and limit assay-specific biases. Leukapheresis yielded between about 0.94 and 8.9 billion PBMCs per donor. Blood TCR repertoires of five healthy adults were deeply sequenced to estimate repertoire size and the extent of clonotype sharing between individuals. For each donor, three plates each were used for CD4 naive and CD4 memory, two plates were used for CD8 naive, and one plate was used for CD8 memory.

Using the deep immunoSEQ assay, multiplex PCR amplified TCR CDR3 regions from genomic DNA. Genomic DNA extracted from each cell subset was distributed evenly over all wells of several immunoSEQ 96-well plates, and each plate served as one replicate. Each replicate PCR for sorted subsets received roughly 0.2 ug genomic DNA, equal to roughly 33,000 T cell genomes. Purified libraries were measured with a Qubit 3.0 fluorometer, size-checked on a Bioanalyzer 2100, and measured again with the KAPA Library Quantification kit. Each immunoSEQ 96-well plate was sequenced on its own single-read 150-cycle Illumina NextSeq 550 flow cell. The authors' analysis ran thus. Because the immunoSEQ output included only junctional sequences and no quality scores, the filtering could not be the same as the filtering used for full-length reads. To assign V/J genes and CDR3, sequences were annotated against IMGT germline references using PyIR, a Python wrapper for IgBLAST v1.9. Reads with weak V/J assignments (E-value above 1e-6), missing CDR3, stop codons, out-of-frame junctions, or ambiguous translated residues were removed. A V3J clonotype was defined by an identical inferred V gene, J gene, and CDR3 amino acid sequence. Percentage overlap between repertoires was computed as shared unique clonotypes divided by the size of the smaller repertoire. Three approaches were used to assess repertoire richness: RTK rarefaction, the Chao1 estimator, and Recon v2.1 estimates of unobserved clonotypes. For all TCRbeta clonotypes obtained by the gDNA method from a handful of donors, generation probabilities were computed with OLGA. TCRdb re-hosts the immuneACCESS table, in-frame sequences only. Its copies lack some clones; in the studies checked, an unresolved V gene accounts for under half of them, and the cause for the rest is not known. The DNA gave D and trimming, while V, J and clone size come from that table. A total of around 700,000 clones appear in this sample, about two thirds of them only once. 1.8% of the sample is in the top ten clones.

Healthy HIV-negative adults with no recently reported acute infections or vaccinations were included as donors. All donors were Caucasian adults living in Nashville, Tennessee, USA. CD4+ T cells were enriched by magnetic negative selection, after which naive cells were positively selected on CD45RA and the negative fraction was taken as the memory subset. Blood was collected by leukapheresis, and PBMCs were isolated by Ficoll-Histopaque density gradient centrifugation and then cryopreserved in liquid nitrogen vapor phase. Purity and quantity of every magnetically sorted T cell population were checked by analytical flow cytometry. Genomic DNA was isolated from each sorted fraction and quantified by UV absorbance on a Nanodrop 2000c. The paper's findings and limits, for the study overall: Estimated clonotype richness was generally larger for naive than for memory subsets. Clonotypes shared by all four sorted-subset donors showed higher generation probabilities than non-shared clonotypes. Sampling was limited to blood, and TCR repertoires in tissue likely differ from TCR repertoires in blood. Because the study included only a small number of donors, the genetic and exposure-history diversity represented was limited. Pairwise subsampling led to the expectation that sequencing depth would affect the degree of clonotype sharing among donors. Across a handful of donors, about 5% of naive CD4, more than 3% of naive CD8, roughly 2.2% of memory CD4, and 0.3% to 0.45% of memory CD8 clonotypes were shared. Rarefaction of sorted-subset datasets indicated incomplete sequencing despite the large sequencing depth.

The receptor was derived from a woman aged 25-40 years in good health. Specimen: memory CD4+ T cells sorted from blood. This sample's cell subset or site label indicates: CD45RA-negative fraction.

Read as DNA, the sequence is TGTGCCAGCAGGACGGGGCCCTACGAGCAGTACTTC. This codes for CASRTGPYEQYF. The chain employs TRBV28 and TRBJ2-7, with the D segment possibly TRBD1 or TRBD2, each aligning over 5 bases. V is clipped by 6 bases and J by 2 bases, and the sequence between their germline boundaries is 8 bases long. From the germline V gene, CDR1 is MDHEN and CDR2 is SYDVKM. From the cysteine through the phenylalanine, the CDR3 covers 12 amino acids. Of all the DNA, just the CDR3 is kept, 36 bases in frame from base 1.